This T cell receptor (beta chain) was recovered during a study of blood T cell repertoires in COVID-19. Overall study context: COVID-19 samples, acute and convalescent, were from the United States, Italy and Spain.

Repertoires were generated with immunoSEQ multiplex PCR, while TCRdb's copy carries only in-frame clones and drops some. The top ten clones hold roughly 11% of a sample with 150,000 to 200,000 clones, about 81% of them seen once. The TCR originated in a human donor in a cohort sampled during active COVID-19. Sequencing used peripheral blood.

The CDR3 loop reads CASSPRTSGPSSYEQYF. CDR3 DNA: TGTGCCAGCAGTCCTCGGACTAGCGGGCCAAGCTCCTACGAGCAGTACTTC. The V and J genes are TRBV2 and TRBJ2-7, with 11 bases lining up with TRBD2. The CDR3 loop spans 17 amino acids. V lost 5 bases and J lost 0; bases outside the gene matches: 9. The germline V gene has CDR1 SNHLY and CDR2 FYNNEI.